These 5 T cell receptor beta chains came from one sample sequenced in a study of T cells after yellow fever vaccination. TCRdb reanalysed the 5' RACE reads using MiXCR and keeps one entry per CDR3 protein. The data contain roughly 300,000 distinct CDR3 sequences, around 6.8% of them seen just once; the ten biggest clones take up roughly a sixth. The material sequenced was PBMCs, taken about 49 days after the first yellow fever vaccination. The receptors come from a man aged 18 to 35 who received the YFV17D yellow fever vaccine.

This clonotype was detected only a few times. The rearrangement uses TRBV25-1 and TRBJ2-7, with D maybe TRBD1 (6 bases). V dropped 8 bases and J dropped 4 bases, with 15 bases sitting between them. Germline V gene data show CDR1 as MGHDK and CDR2 as SYGVNS. This CDR3 contains 13 residues. Here the CDR3 DNA reads TGTGCCAGCTCGAGGGACACCGGGTACGAGCAGTACTTC. This gives the protein CASSRDTGYEQYF.

This clonotype was counted only a few times. V and J are TRBV7-9 and TRBJ1-2; a weak D match, TRBD1 (5 bases). In germline, CDR1 is SEHNR, CDR2 FQNEAQ (reference sequence). The CDR3 is made up of 15 amino acids. V dropped 5 bases and J dropped 3 bases, with 16 bases sitting between them. As DNA, the CDR3 is TGTGCCAGCAGCGGGGCAACGGGCGGTTACTATGGCTACACCTTC. This sequence encodes CASSGATGGYYGYTF. Variable domain in full (rest from reference TRBV7-9 and TRBJ1-2): DTGVSQNPRHKITKRGQNVTFRCDPISEHNRLYWYRQTLGQGPEFLTYFQNEAQLEKSRLLSDRFSAERPKGSFSTLEIQRTEQGDSAMYLCASSGATGGYYGYTFGSGTRLTVV.

The V gene is TRBV5-1, the J gene TRBJ2-7; 9 nucleotides align to TRBD1. Trimming at V came to 4 bases and at J to 5 bases, leaving 13 bases not matched to a gene. Germline loops: CDR1 SGHRS, CDR2 YFSETQ. The CDR3 covers 16 residues. For the CDR3, the DNA is TGCGCCAGCAGCCTCAGGCTGACAGGGGGTGGCAACGAGCAGTACTTC. It specifies CASSLRLTGGGNEQYF.

This chain uses TRBV20-1 with TRBJ2-3; D possibly corresponds to TRBD1 (6 bases). The V end lost 6 bases, the J end lost 3 bases, and 19 bases lay between the germline ends. The CDR3 sequence is 15 residues long. CDR1 and CDR2 (germline): DFQATT, SNEGSKA (reference sequence). The CDR3 region is CSAPLQGLSTDTQYF. For the CDR3, the DNA is TGCAGTGCGCCTCTACAGGGTCTATCGACAGATACGCAGTATTTT.

The V call is TRBV7-2, the J call TRBJ1-2; no clear D. Trimming stripped 1 base from V and 5 bases from J, with 11 bases between. CDR1 is SGHTA and CDR2 is FQGNSA in the germline V gene. This CDR3 is built from 14 residues. CDR3 in DNA: TGTGCCAGCAGCTTAGAAGACGTGATGTATGGCTACACCTTC. Its translation: CASSLEDVMYGYTF.